The 18 T cell receptor beta chains below were found in one sample sequenced in a study of blood T cell repertoires in COVID-19. Sequencing was performed with immunoSEQ multiplex PCR; in TCRdb, only in-frame clones are kept and a portion is missing. This sample carries hundreds of thousands of clones, under 85% of them seen once, and the ten largest clones take 4% to 4.5%. The sample consisted of peripheral blood. The receptors stem from a woman between 40 and 55 years old with active or convalescent COVID-19.

This chain joins TRBV18 and TRBJ1-5; TRBD1 agrees at 8 bases. Trimming took 5 bases from V and 2 from J; bases not matched to a gene: 8. CDR3 length equals 16 residues. Germline CDR1 is KGHSH and CDR2 is LQKENI. CDR3 sequence reads: CASSSSGGAGNQPQHF. The CDR3 bases are TGTGCCAGCTCATCCTCAGGGGGCGCGGGCAATCAGCCCCAGCATTTT.

V usage is TRBV13 and J usage is TRBJ2-5; 7 positions match TRBD1. Germline CDR1 reads PRHDT; CDR2 reads FYEKMQ (reference sequence). The V segment lost 6 bases and the J segment 1 base; nucleotides outside the gene matches: 14. The CDR3 is 17 residues long. The CDR3 spells CASSMTTGKGFQETQYF. The CDR3 DNA sequence: TGTGCCAGCAGTATGACGACAGGGAAGGGTTTCCAAGAGACCCAGTACTTC.

V is TRBV3-1 (or the pseudogene TRBV3-2) and J is TRBJ2-3, with unresolved D. V lost 0 bases and J 7 bases, leaving 11 bases between the germline ends. CDR1 LGHDT and CDR2 YNNKEL come from the germline V gene (reference sequence). CDR3 length: 14 amino acids. As DNA, the CDR3 is TGTGCCAGCAGCCAAGACAAGAGGTTCTATACGCAGTATTTT. As protein: CASSQDKRFYTQYF.

The rearrangement links TRBV10-3 to TRBJ1-1; the match to TRBD1 covers 7 bases. CDR1 and CDR2 from the germline V gene are ENHRY and SYGVKD. CDR3 size: 14 residues. V lost 2 bases and J lost 5; bases outside the gene matches: 5. The CDR3 nucleotides read TGTGCCATCAGTGAGGACAGGGCGGGGACTGAAGCTTTCTTT. This translates into CAISEDRAGTEAFF.

V gene TRBV4-2 combines with J gene TRBJ1-5, with TRBD1 matching over 9 bases. Per the germline V gene, CDR1 is LGHNA and CDR2 is YNFKEQ. V gave up 3 bases and J gave up 4 bases; unmatched junction bases: 4. The CDR3 extends over 15 amino acids. The CDR3 DNA sequence: TGTGCCAGCAGCCAGGGGACAGGGATTAATCAGCCCCAGCATTTT. Translating gives CASSQGTGINQPQHF.

Details on this clone: The sample has other DNA sequences that encode this CDR3 too. This chain joins TRBV30 and TRBJ1-6; maybe TRBD1 (5 bases). The V and J ends lost 2 bases and 9 bases respectively, with 17 bases between them. The CDR3 extends over 15 amino acids. Germline lookup yields CDR1 GTSNPN and CDR2 SVGIG (reference sequence). Written as DNA, the CDR3 is TGTGCCTGGAGTCCACCGGGACTCCAGGCTTCACCCCTCCACTTT. It yields the protein CAWSPPGLQASPLHF.

The J gene is TRBJ1-2, the V gene TRBV30; TRBD1 might be the D (5 bases). This CDR3 comprises 13 residues. Trimming pared 8 bases from V and 2 bases from J, leaving 15 bases between. Per the germline V gene, CDR1 is GTSNPN and CDR2 is SVGIG (reference sequence). The CDR3 nucleotides read TGTGCCGCCCCAGACAGTCACAACTATGGCTACACCTTC. As protein: CAAPDSHNYGYTF.

V is TRBV19 and J is TRBJ2-2; D not resolved. Trimming pared 4 bases from V and 0 bases from J, leaving 12 bases between. Germline loops: CDR1 LNHDA, CDR2 SQIVND (reference sequence). The CDR3 loop spans 16 amino acids. The CDR3 loop is CASSSLSNPNTGELFF. CDR3 DNA sequence: TGTGCCAGTAGTAGTCTCAGTAACCCGAACACCGGGGAGCTGTTTTTT.

The V gene is TRBV7-8, the J gene TRBJ1-1; 10 bases agree with TRBD1. Germline V gene sequence: CDR1 SGHVS, CDR2 FQNEAQ. This CDR3 region has 15 residues. The trim removed 3 bases at V and 8 bases at J, leaving 9 bases unmatched. CDR3 coding DNA: TGTGCCAGCAGCTTCTCCGGGACAGGGGTTGAGGAAGCTTTCTTT. Translated, it gives CASSFSGTGVEEAFF.

The CDR3 sequence: CASSRGQGLGYTF. In nucleotides, the CDR3 is TGTGCCAGCAGCCGGGGACAGGGATTAGGCTACACCTTC. The rearrangement joins TRBV3-1 (or the pseudogene TRBV3-2) to TRBJ1-2; 9 positions match TRBD1. Trimming at V came to 4 bases and at J to 8 bases, leaving 5 bases not matched to a gene. This CDR3 spans 13 amino acids. The germline CDR1 and CDR2 sequences are LGHDT and YNNKEL (reference sequence).

This clone is a singleton in its sample. The chain combines TRBV27 with TRBJ1-3; D not resolved. The CDR3 is 16 amino acids. Germline V lookup: CDR1 MNHEY, CDR2 SMNVEV (reference sequence). The V end lost 2 bases, the J end lost 3 bases, and 14 bases lay between the germline ends. For the CDR3, the DNA is TGTGCCAGCAGTTTAAGTCCGGGGTTAGGTGGAAACACCATATATTTT. Its protein product is CASSLSPGLGGNTIYF.

The chain combines TRBV5-1 with TRBJ1-2, with no clear D. Germline lookup yields CDR1 SGHRS and CDR2 YFSETQ. V dropped 4 bases and J dropped 4 bases, with 11 bases sitting between them. The length of the CDR3 is 13 residues. The CDR3 protein is CASSLAGSYGYTF. The CDR3 nucleotides read TGCGCCAGCAGCCTTGCAGGTTCCTATGGCTACACCTTC. The variable domain in full, with the rest retrieved from reference TRBV5-1 and TRBJ1-2, is KAGVTQTPRYLIKTRGQQVTLSCSPISGHRSVSWYQQTPGQGLQFLFEYFSETQRNKGNFPGRFSGRQFSNSRSEMNVSTLELGDSALYLCASSLAGSYGYTFGSGTRLTVV.

CDR3 in DNA: TGTGCCAGCAGCTTAGGGGCTCAGAGCTCCTACGAGCAGTACTTC. The encoded protein is CASSLGAQSSYEQYF. V and J are TRBV5-6 and TRBJ2-7, with TRBD1 as a possible D gene (5 bases). Trimming took off 2 bases at V and 0 bases at J, with 12 bases between the two ends. The CDR3 length is 15 residues. Germline V CDR1 and CDR2: SGHDT, YYEEEE.

This clone appeared once. The CDR3 protein is CASRGQGNGYTF. The CDR3 region has the DNA TGTGCCAGCAGGGGACAGGGGAACGGCTACACCTTC. The V call is TRBV2, the J call TRBJ1-2; TRBD1 agrees at 10 bases. The V and J ends lost 6 bases and 8 bases, in that order; junction bases with no gene match: 3. The CDR3 is made up of 12 amino acids. CDR1 SNHLY and CDR2 FYNNEI come from the germline V gene. The whole variable domain, remainder taken from reference TRBV2 and TRBJ1-2, is EPEVTQTPSHQVTQMGQEVILRCVPISNHLYFYWYRQILGQKVEFLVSFYNNEISEKSEIFDDQFSVERPDGSNFTLKIRSTKLEDSAMYFCASRGQGNGYTFGSGTRLTVV.

This chain uses TRBV7-3 with TRBJ2-5; 9 bases are shared with TRBD1. The germline V gene encodes CDR1 SGHTA and CDR2 FQGTGA. The CDR3 is 17 amino acids. V trimming: 6 bases; J trimming: 3 bases; junction bases outside the gene matches: 14. Here the CDR3 reads CASSRIETGTGKETQYF. The CDR3 nucleotides read TGTGCCAGCAGTCGAATTGAAACCGGGACAGGGAAAGAGACCCAGTACTTC.

The chain joins TRBV5-1 to TRBJ2-1; tentative D call: TRBD2 (5 bases). This CDR3 contains 14 residues. Germline V gene sequence: CDR1 SGHRS, CDR2 YFSETQ. The ends were cut back, 4 bases at V and 2 bases at J, with 10 bases in the middle. Here the CDR3 DNA reads TGCGCCAGCAGCCCACGGACTGCCTACAATGAGCAGTTCTTC. Residues: CASSPRTAYNEQFF.

This chain joins TRBV5-1 and TRBJ2-5; TRBD1 agrees at 11 bases. The CDR3 runs 16 residues. J gave up 5 bases and V 2 bases, and 8 bases lay outside the gene matches. Germline CDR1 reads SGHRS; CDR2 reads YFSETQ. CDR3 DNA: TGCGCCAGCAGCTTTGGGGACAGGGGGAGCACGGAGACCCAGTACTTC. It is translated as CASSFGDRGSTETQYF. Full variable domain (outside the CDR3, taken from reference TRBV5-1 and TRBJ2-5): KAGVTQTPRYLIKTRGQQVTLSCSPISGHRSVSWYQQTPGQGLQFLFEYFSETQRNKGNFPGRFSGRQFSNSRSEMNVSTLELGDSALYLCASSFGDRGSTETQYFGPGTRLLVL.

In the case of this clone: Other nucleotide sequences from this sample produce the same CDR3. The J gene is TRBJ1-5, the V gene TRBV27; 9 bases match TRBD1. Looked up from germline, CDR1 is MNHEY and CDR2 is SMNVEV (reference sequence). The CDR3 covers 15 residues. Trimming removed 0 bases from V and 4 bases from J; junction bases left unmatched: 1. The CDR3 sequence is CASSLSGTGNQPQHF. The CDR3, as DNA: TGTGCCAGCAGTTTATCGGGGACAGGGAATCAGCCCCAGCATTTT.